This passage covers 29 T cell receptor beta chains from one sample sequenced in a study of CD8+CD57+ T cells in acquired aplastic anemia. Genomic DNA constituted the template upon which TCR beta VDJ and CDR3 profiling was performed. TCRdb passed the reads through MiXCR, listing each CDR3 protein once. This sample has 150,000 to 200,000 distinct CDR3 sequences; about 70% occur once, and the top ten carry under 60%. All sequencing subjects had displayed CD8+CD57+ cell expansion on flow cytometry. Sequencing was done on a sample of sorted CD4+, CD8+, or CD8+CD57+ T cells (not recorded which) from PBMCs. Source of these receptors: a human donor with aplastic anemia.

The V call is TRBV7-6, the J call TRBJ1-1, with TRBD1 matching 9 bases. The CDR3 has 13 amino acids. Germline trimming cut 7 bases from V and 1 base from J; bases unmatched to any gene: 1. Germline CDR1 SGHVS, CDR2 FNYEAQ. The CDR3, as DNA: TGTGCCAGCACGGGACAGGGGAACACTGAAGCTTTCTTT. Its protein product is CASTGQGNTEAFF. Using reference TRBV7-6 and TRBJ1-1 for the parts outside the CDR3, the full variable domain is GAGVSQSPRYKVTKRGQDVALRCDPISGHVSLYWYRQALGQGPEFLTYFNYEAQQDKSGLPNDRFSAERPEGSISTLTIQRTEQRDSAMYRCASTGQGNTEAFFGQGTRLTVV.

This clonotype occurred many times. This chain uses TRBV6-5 with TRBJ2-7; D is perhaps TRBD1 (6 bases). Germline V gene data show CDR1 as MNHEY and CDR2 as SVGAGI. V lost 0 bases and J lost 0, with 9 bases in between. The CDR3 is 15 residues long. CDR3 protein: CASSYSTGSSYEQYF. The CDR3 DNA reads as TGTGCCAGCAGTTACTCGACAGGTAGCTCCTACGAGCAGTACTTC.

This clonotype was detected only a few times. J is TRBJ2-7 and V is TRBV24-1; maybe TRBD1 (6 bases). CDR1 and CDR2 (germline): KGHDR, SFDVKD. This CDR3 contains 13 residues. V lost 6 bases to trimming and J lost 3 bases, with 11 bases between them. CDR3 amino acids: CATSWTAIYEQYF. In DNA, the CDR3 is TGTGCCACCAGTTGGACAGCGATCTACGAGCAGTACTTC.

The chain combines TRBV5-1 with TRBJ2-1; 14 bases agree with TRBD2. This CDR3 is 21 amino acids long. CDR1 and CDR2 from the germline V gene are SGHRS and YFSETQ. Unmatched junction bases numbered 12, after V lost 0 bases and J lost 1 base. The CDR3 loop is CASSLGWSYGTSGRSYNEQFF. Here the CDR3 DNA reads TGCGCCAGCAGCTTGGGGTGGTCGTACGGGACTAGCGGGAGATCCTACAATGAGCAGTTCTTC.

V usage is TRBV24-1 and J usage is TRBJ2-1; a possible D gene is TRBD1 (5 bases). V shed 4 bases and J shed 2 bases, with 11 bases lying between them. Germline-derived CDR1 and CDR2 are KGHDR and SFDVKD. The CDR3 contains 15 residues. CDR3 in DNA: TGTGCCACCAGTGAGGGGCGGATGCCCTACAATGAGCAGTTCTTC. Translated: CATSEGRMPYNEQFF.

The V and J genes are TRBV19 and TRBJ2-5; tentatively, D is TRBD2 (6 bases). Germline-derived CDR1 and CDR2 are LNHDA and SQIVND (reference sequence). CDR3 length: 15 amino acids. The V end was cut by 7 bases, the J end by 2 bases, with 17 bases between. The CDR3 bases are TGTGCCAGTAAGTGGAGGGCTAACGGTCAAGAGACCCAGTACTTC. Residues: CASKWRANGQETQYF.

This clonotype was seen more than once but under ten times. V gene TRBV6-2 or TRBV6-3 combines with J gene TRBJ1-2; D may be TRBD1 (5 bases). The CDR3 spans 11 residues. In germline, CDR1 is MNHEY, CDR2 SVGEGT. Trimming shortened V by 9 bases and J by 10 bases, and 15 bases separated the two germline ends. The CDR3 protein is CASYMGGNYTF. CDR3 nucleotides: TGTGCCAGTTATATGGGGGGAAACTACACCTTC.

The chain is built from TRBV20-1 and TRBJ2-5; 9 bases match TRBD1. Germline values: CDR1 DFQATT, CDR2 SNEGSKA (reference sequence). Trimming cost V 5 bases and J 5 bases; bases outside gene matches: 3. The CDR3 consists of 12 residues. CDR3 amino acids: CSAWTGVETQYF. DNA of the CDR3: TGCAGTGCTTGGACAGGGGTCGAGACCCAGTACTTC.

The V and J genes are TRBV5-6 and TRBJ1-2; 7 bases map to TRBD1. Germline CDR1 SGHDT, CDR2 YYEEEE. The CDR3 covers 14 residues. The ends lost 3 bases at V and 6 bases at J; junction bases unmatched: 8. The CDR3 DNA follows: TGTGCCAGCAGCTATAGCGACAGGGACCATGGCTACACCTTC. Its translation: CASSYSDRDHGYTF.

The chain carries TRBV7-2 and TRBJ2-7; 13 bases match TRBD2. The germline CDR1 and CDR2 sequences are SGHTA and FQGNSA. The CDR3 length is 15 residues. J was trimmed by 7 bases and V by 1 base; bases with no gene match: 4. The CDR3 loop reads CASSLGTSGGREQYF. The CDR3 coding sequence is TGTGCCAGCAGCTTAGGGACTAGCGGGGGAAGGGAGCAGTACTTC.

V and J are TRBV9 and TRBJ2-3; D may be TRBD2 (5 bases). V lost 4 bases and J lost 12, with 27 bases in between. CDR1 is SGDLS and CDR2 is YYNGEE in the germline V gene. The CDR3 is 16 residues long. CDR3 amino acids: CASSPEAGIAYNDQYF. The CDR3 coding sequence is TGTGCCAGCAGCCCTGAGGCGGGTATAGCGTACAATGATCAGTATTTT.

The genes are TRBV20-1 and TRBJ2-3, with a tentative D call TRBD2 (6 bases). This CDR3 has 14 residues. The germline gives CDR1 DFQATT, CDR2 SNEGSKA (reference sequence). V was pared by 3 bases and J by 1 base, with 11 bases between. This CDR3 reads CSASVAVRTDTQYF. The CDR3 bases are TGCAGTGCTAGTGTAGCGGTTCGCACAGATACGCAGTATTTT.

This rearrangement joins TRBV2 to TRBJ2-3; 7 positions agree with TRBD2. V trimming: 5 bases; J trimming: 2 bases; junction bases outside the gene matches: 16. CDR3 length: 18 residues. Germline CDR1 reads SNHLY; CDR2 reads FYNNEI. The CDR3 nucleotides read TGTGCCAGCAGTCGCTTTAGGGAGGGAAGCGCCTTCACAGATACGCAGTATTTT. This encodes CASSRFREGSAFTDTQYF.

This clonotype was seen a single time. The chain couples TRBV10-3 to TRBJ2-7; D not certain. The CDR3 runs 13 residues. Trimming pared 3 bases from V and 7 bases from J, leaving 13 bases between. Germline loops: CDR1 ENHRY, CDR2 SYGVKD. The CDR3 nucleotides read TGTGCCATCAGTGACCGGCAGGCGGAGGAGCAGTACTTC. This sequence encodes CAISDRQAEEQYF.

V usage is TRBV10-3 and J usage is TRBJ2-7; D call uncertain. Trimming removed 0 bases at V and 3 bases at J, with 12 bases between. The CDR3 has 15 amino acids. The germline gives CDR1 ENHRY, CDR2 SYGVKD. The CDR3 nucleotides are TGTGCCATCAGTGAGTCGAAAGCAGGACGCTACGAGCAGTACTTC. Protein sequence: CAISESKAGRYEQYF.

The chain couples TRBV24-1 to TRBJ1-5; D not resolved. The CDR3 loop spans 17 amino acids. Trimming cost V 0 bases and J 4 bases, with 15 bases left between them. Germline lookup yields CDR1 KGHDR and CDR2 SFDVKD. For the CDR3, the DNA is TGTGCCACCAGTGATTTGCCTTGGGCCTCCACGAATCAGCCCCAGCATTTT. Translated: CATSDLPWASTNQPQHF.

This chain connects TRBV10-3 to TRBJ2-7, with 11 bases fitting TRBD1. CDR1 and CDR2 (germline): ENHRY, SYGVKD. V was clipped by 7 bases and J by 7 bases; unmatched bases: 9. CDR3 length: 14 residues. As DNA, the CDR3 is TGTGCCATCACCTTGGACAGGGGGCAACGGGAGCAGTACTTC. Translating it yields CAITLDRGQREQYF.

The chain carries TRBV20-1 and TRBJ2-1; 11 nucleotides match TRBD2. V was pared by 1 base and J by 10 bases, with 6 bases of the junction left unmatched. There are 14 residues in the CDR3. Germline loops: CDR1 DFQATT, CDR2 SNEGSKA (reference sequence). CDR3 nucleotide sequence: TGCAGTGCTAGAGTAGCGGGGGGGCAGGGGGAGCAGTTCTTC. Amino acids: CSARVAGGQGEQFF.

The chain couples TRBV10-2 to TRBJ1-1; D unresolved. Germline V gene data show CDR1 as WSHSY and CDR2 as SAAADI. There are 13 residues in the CDR3. V was pared by 3 bases and J by 3 bases, with 8 bases between. CDR3 residues: CASSEVRDTEAFF. CDR3 nucleotide sequence: TGCGCCAGCAGTGAAGTTCGGGACACTGAAGCTTTCTTT.

On this clonotype: At one boundary the junction diverges from the germline segment, which might be a read error. The rearrangement links TRBV20-1 to TRBJ2-5; 10 bases line up with TRBD2. Per germline, CDR1 DFQATT and CDR2 SNEGSKA (reference sequence). The CDR3 runs 15 residues. The CDR3 coding sequence is TGCAGTGGCCGAAACGGTCAGAGCGGGAGGGAGACTCAGTACTTC. It specifies CSGRNGQSGRETQYF.

Here the CDR3 reads CASSQVGRGQETQYF. The CDR3 nucleotides read TGCGCCAGCAGCCAAGTTGGCAGGGGCCAAGAGACCCAGTACTTC. The rearrangement joins TRBV4-1 to TRBJ2-5; a weak D match, TRBD1 (6 bases). Looked up from germline, CDR1 is MGHRA and CDR2 is YSYEKL. The CDR3 runs to 15 residues. Trimming removed 1 base at V and 1 base at J, with 10 bases between.

This clonotype was recorded a few times. This chain links TRBV7-2 with TRBJ2-5; D perhaps matches TRBD2 (6 bases). Germline CDR1 reads SGHTA; CDR2 reads FQGNSA. V shed 0 bases and J shed 4 bases, with 12 bases lying between them. The CDR3 contains 15 residues. This CDR3 reads CASSLAGGPRETQYF. CDR3 nucleotides: TGTGCCAGCAGCTTAGCCGGGGGTCCTCGAGAGACCCAGTACTTC.

This clonotype appeared once. The chain joins TRBV19 to TRBJ2-4; TRBD2 might be the D (6 bases). Trimming removed 6 bases at V and 1 base at J, with 16 bases between. The CDR3 has 16 amino acids. Germline V CDR1 and CDR2: LNHDA, SQIVND (reference sequence). The CDR3 region has the DNA TGTGCCAGTAGAGACGTTCCTGGGACTGCCAAAAACATTCAGTACTTC. It translates to CASRDVPGTAKNIQYF. The entire variable domain, with the rest obtained from reference TRBV19 and TRBJ2-4, is as follows: DGGITQSPKYLFRKEGQNVTLSCEQNLNHDAMYWYRQDPGQGLRLIYYSQIVNDFQKGDIAEGYSVSREKKESFPLTVTSAQKNPTAFYLCASRDVPGTAKNIQYFGAGTRLSVL.

The gene calls are TRBV29-1 and TRBJ2-5; 10 bases match TRBD1. Germline trimming cut 4 bases from V and 4 bases from J; bases unmatched to any gene: 3. The CDR3 is 13 amino acids. Germline V gene sequence: CDR1 SQVTM, CDR2 ANQGSEA. The CDR3 region is CSVATGGGETQYF. CDR3 DNA sequence: TGCAGCGTTGCGACAGGGGGCGGAGAGACCCAGTACTTC.

This clonotype was observed a few times. The chain links TRBV12-3 or TRBV12-4 to TRBJ1-1, with 7 bases that match TRBD1. The J segment lost 5 bases and the V segment lost 4 bases, leaving 4 bases of the junction unmatched. The CDR3 loop spans 13 amino acids. The CDR3 sequence is CASSSTGETEAFF. CDR3 coding DNA: TGTGCCAGCAGTTCAACAGGGGAGACTGAAGCTTTCTTT.

This chain uses TRBV20-1 with TRBJ1-2; D is uncertain. CDR1 and CDR2 (germline): DFQATT, SNEGSKA (reference sequence). The CDR3 is 12 amino acids. Trimming took off 0 bases at V and 5 bases at J, with 7 bases between the two ends. The CDR3 here is CSARDPRYGYTF. The CDR3 bases are TGCAGTGCTAGAGATCCTAGATATGGCTACACCTTC.

The chain couples TRBV9 to TRBJ1-2; D uncertain. Per germline, CDR1 SGDLS and CDR2 YYNGEE. V shed 4 bases and J shed 4 bases, with 17 bases lying between them. This CDR3 has 15 amino acids. The CDR3 is CASSLDAGLGYGYTF. DNA of the CDR3: TGTGCCAGCAGCTTAGACGCAGGCTTGGGCTATGGCTACACCTTC.

This clonotype was found once. V is TRBV5-1 and J is TRBJ2-7; 8 nucleotides agree with TRBD1. The CDR3 length is 14 residues. Per the germline V gene, CDR1 is SGHRS and CDR2 is YFSETQ. V was pared by 4 bases and J by 4 bases, with 7 bases of the junction left unmatched. CDR3 sequence: CASSTWGQVYEQYF. In DNA form, the CDR3 reads TGCGCCAGCAGCACATGGGGACAGGTTTACGAGCAGTACTTC.

This chain uses TRBV7-2 with TRBJ2-7; 9 nucleotides agree with TRBD2. Germline lookup yields CDR1 SGHTA and CDR2 FQGNSA. The CDR3 loop spans 17 amino acids. V lost 0 bases to trimming and J lost 3 bases; unmatched junction nucleotides: 9. CDR3 coding DNA: TGTGCCAGCAGCTTAGCCTCAGCGGGGGGTAATGGCTACGAGCAGTACTTC. The encoded protein is CASSLASAGGNGYEQYF. The full variable domain, in which reference TRBV7-2 and TRBJ2-7 provide the parts outside the CDR3, is GAGVSQSPSNKVTEKGKDVELRCDPISGHTALYWYRQSLGQGLEFLIYFQGNSAPDKSGLPSDRFSAERTGGSVSTLTIQRTQQEDSAVYLCASSLASAGGNGYEQYFGPGTRLTVT.